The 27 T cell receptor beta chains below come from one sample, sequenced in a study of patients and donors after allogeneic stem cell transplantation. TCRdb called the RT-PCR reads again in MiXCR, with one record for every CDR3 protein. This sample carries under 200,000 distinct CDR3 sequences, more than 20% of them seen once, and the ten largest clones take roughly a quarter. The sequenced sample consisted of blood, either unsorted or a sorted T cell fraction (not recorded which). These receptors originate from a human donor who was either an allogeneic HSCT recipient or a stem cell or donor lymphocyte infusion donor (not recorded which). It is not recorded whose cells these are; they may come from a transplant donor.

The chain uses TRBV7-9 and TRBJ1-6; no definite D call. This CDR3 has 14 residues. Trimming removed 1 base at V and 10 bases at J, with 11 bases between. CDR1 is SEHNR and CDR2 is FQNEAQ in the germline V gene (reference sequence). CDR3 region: CASSLGGNQSPLHF. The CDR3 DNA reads TGTGCCAGCAGCTTAGGGGGTAATCAATCACCCCTCCACTTT.

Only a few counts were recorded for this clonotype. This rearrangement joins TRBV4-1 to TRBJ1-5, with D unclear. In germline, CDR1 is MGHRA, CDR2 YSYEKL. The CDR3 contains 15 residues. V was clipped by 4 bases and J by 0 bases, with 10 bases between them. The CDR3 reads CASSPRHLSNQPQHF. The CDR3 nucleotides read TGCGCCAGCAGCCCCCGACACCTTAGCAATCAGCCCCAGCATTTT.

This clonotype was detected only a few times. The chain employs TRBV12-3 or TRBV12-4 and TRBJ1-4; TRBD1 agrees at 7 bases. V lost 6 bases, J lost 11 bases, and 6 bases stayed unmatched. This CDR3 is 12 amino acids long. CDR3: CASSRDRAKLFF. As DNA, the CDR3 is TGTGCCAGCAGCAGAGACAGGGCCAAACTGTTTTTT.

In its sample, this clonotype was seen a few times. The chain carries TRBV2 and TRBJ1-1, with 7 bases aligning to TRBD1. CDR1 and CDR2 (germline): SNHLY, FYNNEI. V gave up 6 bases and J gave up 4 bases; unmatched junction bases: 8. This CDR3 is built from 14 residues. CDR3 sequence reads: CASREQGMGTEAFF. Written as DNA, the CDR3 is TGTGCCAGCAGAGAACAGGGGATGGGCACTGAAGCTTTCTTT.

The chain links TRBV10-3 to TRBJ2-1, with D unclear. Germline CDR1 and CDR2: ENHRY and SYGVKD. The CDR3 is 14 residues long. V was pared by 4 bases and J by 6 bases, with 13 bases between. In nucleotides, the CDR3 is TGTGCCATCAGTGCCCCGCGCGGTCCCAATGAGCAGTTCTTC. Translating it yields CAISAPRGPNEQFF.

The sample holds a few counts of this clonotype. The CDR3 DNA is TGTGCCAGCTCACCGAGCGAAGATTCACCCCTCCACTTT. Translation: CASSPSEDSPLHF. The chain employs TRBV18 and TRBJ1-6; unclear D gene. The length of the CDR3 is 13 residues. The germline V gene has CDR1 KGHSH and CDR2 LQKENI. The ends were cut back, 3 bases at V and 8 bases at J, with 8 bases in the middle.

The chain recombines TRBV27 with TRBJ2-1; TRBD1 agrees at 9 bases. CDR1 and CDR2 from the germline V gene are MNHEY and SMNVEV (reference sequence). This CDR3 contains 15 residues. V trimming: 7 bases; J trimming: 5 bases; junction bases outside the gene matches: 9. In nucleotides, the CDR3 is TGTGCCAGCAAGGGTCGGGACAGGGCACACAATGAGCAGTTCTTC. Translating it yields CASKGRDRAHNEQFF.

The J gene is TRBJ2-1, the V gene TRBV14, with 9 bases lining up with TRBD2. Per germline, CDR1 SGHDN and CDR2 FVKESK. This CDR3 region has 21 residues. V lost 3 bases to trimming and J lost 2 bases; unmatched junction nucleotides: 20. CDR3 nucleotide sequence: TGTGCCAGCAGCCAGTATACCGAAGCGGGAGGTCACACCACAGCCTACAATGAGCAGTTCTTC. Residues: CASSQYTEAGGHTTAYNEQFF.

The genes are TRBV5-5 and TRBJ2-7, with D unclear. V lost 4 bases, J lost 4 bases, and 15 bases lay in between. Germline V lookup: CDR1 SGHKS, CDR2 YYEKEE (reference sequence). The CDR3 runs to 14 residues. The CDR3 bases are TGTGCCAGCAGCCCGCCACCGACTTCTTACGAGCAGTACTTC. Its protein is CASSPPPTSYEQYF.

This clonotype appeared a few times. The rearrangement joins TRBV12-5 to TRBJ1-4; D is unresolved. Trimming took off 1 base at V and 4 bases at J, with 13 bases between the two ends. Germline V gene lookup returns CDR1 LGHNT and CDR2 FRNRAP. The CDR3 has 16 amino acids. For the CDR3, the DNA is TGTGCTAGTGGTTTGGAACGAACTGTCAATAATGAAAAACTGTTTTTT. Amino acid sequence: CASGLERTVNNEKLFF.

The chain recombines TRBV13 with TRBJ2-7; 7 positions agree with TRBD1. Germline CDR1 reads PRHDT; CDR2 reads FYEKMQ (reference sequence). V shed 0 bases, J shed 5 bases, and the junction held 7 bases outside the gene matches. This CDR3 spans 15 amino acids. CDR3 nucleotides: TGTGCCAGCAGCTTAGGCGATATACAGGGGAACGAGCAGTACTTC. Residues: CASSLGDIQGNEQYF.

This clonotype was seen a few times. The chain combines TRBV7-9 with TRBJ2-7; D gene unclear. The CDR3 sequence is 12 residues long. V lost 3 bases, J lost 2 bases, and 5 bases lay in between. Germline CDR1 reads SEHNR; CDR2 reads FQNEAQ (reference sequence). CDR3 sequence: CASSFVTYEQYF. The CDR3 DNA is TGTGCCAGCAGCTTTGTTACCTACGAGCAGTACTTC.

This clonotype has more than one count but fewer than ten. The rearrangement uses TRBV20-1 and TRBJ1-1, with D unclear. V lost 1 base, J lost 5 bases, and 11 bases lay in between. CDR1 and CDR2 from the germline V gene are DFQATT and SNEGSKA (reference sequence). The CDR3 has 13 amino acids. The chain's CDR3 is CSARGTPRTEAFF. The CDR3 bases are TGCAGTGCTAGAGGGACCCCGAGGACTGAAGCTTTCTTT.

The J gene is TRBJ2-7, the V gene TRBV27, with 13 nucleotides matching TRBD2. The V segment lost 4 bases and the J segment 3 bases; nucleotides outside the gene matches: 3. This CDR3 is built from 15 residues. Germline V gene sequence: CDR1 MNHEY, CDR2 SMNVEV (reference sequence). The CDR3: CASSCGTSGIYEQYF. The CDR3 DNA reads TGTGCCAGCAGTTGTGGGACTAGCGGGATCTACGAGCAGTACTTC.

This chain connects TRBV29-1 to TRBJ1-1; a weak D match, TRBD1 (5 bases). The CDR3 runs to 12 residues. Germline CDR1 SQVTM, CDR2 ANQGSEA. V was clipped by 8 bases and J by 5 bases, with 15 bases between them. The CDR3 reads CSSLAGGTEAFF. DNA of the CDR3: TGCAGCTCCCTAGCGGGGGGAACTGAAGCTTTCTTT. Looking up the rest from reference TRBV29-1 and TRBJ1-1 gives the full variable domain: SAVISQKPSRDICQRGTSLTIQCQVDSQVTMMFWYRQQPGQSLTLIATANQGSEATYESGFVIDKFPISRPNLTFSTLTVSNMSPEDSSIYLCSSLAGGTEAFFGQGTRLTVV.

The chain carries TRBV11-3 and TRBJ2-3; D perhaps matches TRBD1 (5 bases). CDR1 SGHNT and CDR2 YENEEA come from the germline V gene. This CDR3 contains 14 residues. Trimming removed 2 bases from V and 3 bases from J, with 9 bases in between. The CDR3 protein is CASSLKPGTDTQYF. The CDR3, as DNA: TGTGCCAGCAGCTTAAAGCCAGGGACAGATACGCAGTATTTT.

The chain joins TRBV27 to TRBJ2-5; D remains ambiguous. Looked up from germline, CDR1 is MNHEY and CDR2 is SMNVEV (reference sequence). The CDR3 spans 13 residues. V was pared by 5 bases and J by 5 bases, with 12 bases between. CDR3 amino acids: CASSPSYGETQYF. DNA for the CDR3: TGTGCCAGCAGTCCAAGCTACGGGGAGACCCAGTACTTC.

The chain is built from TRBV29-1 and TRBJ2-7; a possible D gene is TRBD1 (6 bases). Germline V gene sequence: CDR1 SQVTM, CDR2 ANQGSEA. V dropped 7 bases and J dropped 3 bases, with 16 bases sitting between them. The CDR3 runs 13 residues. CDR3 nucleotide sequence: TGCAGCGGGTGGGACAAGGAAAACTACGAGCAGTACTTC. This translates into CSGWDKENYEQYF.

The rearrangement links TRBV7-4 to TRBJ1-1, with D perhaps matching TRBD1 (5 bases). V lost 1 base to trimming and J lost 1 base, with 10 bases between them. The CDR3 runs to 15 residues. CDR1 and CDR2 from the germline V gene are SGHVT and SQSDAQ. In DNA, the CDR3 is TGTGCCAGCAGCTTAGTGCGACAGCGGAACACTGAAGCTTTCTTT. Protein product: CASSLVRQRNTEAFF. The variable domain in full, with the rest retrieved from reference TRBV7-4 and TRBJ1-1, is GAGVSQSPRYKVAKRGRDVALRCDSISGHVTLYWYRQTLGQGSEVLTYSQSDAQRDKSGRPSGRFSAERPERSVSTLKIQRTEQGDSAVYLCASSLVRQRNTEAFFGQGTRLTVV.

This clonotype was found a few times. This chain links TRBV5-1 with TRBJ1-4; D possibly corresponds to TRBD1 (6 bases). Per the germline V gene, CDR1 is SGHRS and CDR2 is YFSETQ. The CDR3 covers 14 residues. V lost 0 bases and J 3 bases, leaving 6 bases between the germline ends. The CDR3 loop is CASSLGTANEKLFF. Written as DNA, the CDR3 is TGCGCCAGCAGCTTGGGGACAGCTAATGAAAAACTGTTTTTT. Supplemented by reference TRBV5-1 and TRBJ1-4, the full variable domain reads KAGVTQTPRYLIKTRGQQVTLSCSPISGHRSVSWYQQTPGQGLQFLFEYFSETQRNKGNFPGRFSGRQFSNSRSEMNVSTLELGDSALYLCASSLGTANEKLFFGSGTQLSVL.

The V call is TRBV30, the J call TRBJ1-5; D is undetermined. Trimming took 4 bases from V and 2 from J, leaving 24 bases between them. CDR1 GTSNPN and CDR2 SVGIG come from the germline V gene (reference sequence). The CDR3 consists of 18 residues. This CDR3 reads CAWTGNRFGEGGNQPQHF. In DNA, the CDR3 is TGTGCCTGGACCGGGAATCGGTTCGGTGAGGGCGGCAATCAGCCCCAGCATTTT.

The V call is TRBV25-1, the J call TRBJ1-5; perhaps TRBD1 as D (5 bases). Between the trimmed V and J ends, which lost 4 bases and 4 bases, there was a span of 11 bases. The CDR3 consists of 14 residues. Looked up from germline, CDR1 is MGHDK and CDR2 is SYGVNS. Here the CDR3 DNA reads TGTGCCAGCAGTGCGGGGCAGGGTAATCAGCCCCAGCATTTT. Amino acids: CASSAGQGNQPQHF.

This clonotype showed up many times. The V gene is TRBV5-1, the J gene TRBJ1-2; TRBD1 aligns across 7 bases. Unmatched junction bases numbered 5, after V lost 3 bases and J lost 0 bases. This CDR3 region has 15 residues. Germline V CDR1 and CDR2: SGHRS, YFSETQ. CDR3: CASSSNRGPNYGYTF. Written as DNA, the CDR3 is TGCGCCAGCAGCTCGAACAGGGGACCTAACTATGGCTACACCTTC.

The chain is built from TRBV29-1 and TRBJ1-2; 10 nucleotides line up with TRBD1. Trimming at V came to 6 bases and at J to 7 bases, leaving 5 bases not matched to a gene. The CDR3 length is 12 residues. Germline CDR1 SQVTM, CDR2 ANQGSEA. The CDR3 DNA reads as TGCAGCGTCCTGACAGGGGGCTCTGGCTACACCTTC. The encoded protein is CSVLTGGSGYTF.

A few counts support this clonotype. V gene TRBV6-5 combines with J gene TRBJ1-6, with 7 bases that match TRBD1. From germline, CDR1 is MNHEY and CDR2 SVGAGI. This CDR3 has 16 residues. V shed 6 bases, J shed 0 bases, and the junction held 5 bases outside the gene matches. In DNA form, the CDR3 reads TGTGCCAGCAGACGGGACAGTAACTCCTATAATTCACCCCTCCACTTT. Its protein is CASRRDSNSYNSPLHF.

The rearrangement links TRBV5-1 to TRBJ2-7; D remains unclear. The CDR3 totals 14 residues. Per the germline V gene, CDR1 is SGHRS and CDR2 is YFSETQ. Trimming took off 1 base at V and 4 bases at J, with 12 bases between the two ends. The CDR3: CASSLTTDHYEQYF. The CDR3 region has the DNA TGCGCCAGCAGCTTGACGACGGATCATTACGAGCAGTACTTC.

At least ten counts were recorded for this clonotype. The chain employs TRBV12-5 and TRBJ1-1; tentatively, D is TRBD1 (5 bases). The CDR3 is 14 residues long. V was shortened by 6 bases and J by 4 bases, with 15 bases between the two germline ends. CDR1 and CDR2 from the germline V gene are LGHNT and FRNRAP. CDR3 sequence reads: CASGRAQDITEAFF. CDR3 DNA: TGTGCTAGTGGGCGGGCCCAGGACATCACTGAAGCTTTCTTT.